This TCR beta chain is drawn from a study of T cells after yellow fever vaccination. The study, taken as a whole, reports: The secondary response was weaker, and its peak arrived faster, on day 5 versus 15. High-abundance clonotypes from the bulk population could contaminate FACS-sorted repertoires. After the booster, approximately 96% of CD4 and more than 85% of CD8 primary-response clones were re-detected.

The CDR3 extends over 15 amino acids. TCRdb reanalysed the 5' RACE reads using MiXCR and keeps one entry per CDR3 protein. The repertoire holds about 550,000 distinct CDR3 sequences, with 19% as singletons. About this clonotype itself: Antigen unknown.

The chain combines TRBV12-1 with TRBJ2-7; the D call TRBD1 from the table was never checked on the DNA. TRBV12-1 is labeled a pseudogene. The sequencing used PBMCs, collected 15 days after the yellow fever booster vaccination. The sequence was collected from a young man who received the YFV17D yellow fever vaccine. In DNA, the CDR3 is TGTGCCAGCAGCTTTGCACGGCAGGGGGTACGCGAGCAGTACTTC. This translates into CASSFARQGVREQYF.